A single T cell receptor beta chain is shown here with its context. Its antigen is still unknown. The data are from a study of T-cell memory formation after mild COVID-19. Study context: TCR clusters mostly belonged to single donors.

Study-wide results and caveats: The appearance of some responding clones in pre-infection memory suggested that cross-reactive memory joined. Shrinking CD4+ clones resided mostly in CM and EM, and CD8+ ones in EMRA.

5'RACE primed from the constant segment yielded TCR alpha and TCR beta cDNA libraries bearing sample barcodes and UMIs. TCRdb called the 5' RACE reads again in MiXCR, with one record for every CDR3 protein. The profile shows 200,000 to 250,000 distinct CDR3 sequences, about a sixth of them singletons. With V trimmed by 5 bases and J by 5 bases, 7 bases remained unmatched. This CDR3 comprises 14 residues. Germline CDR1 is SGHTA and CDR2 is FQGNSA. Material for sequencing was PBMCs or a T cell subset sorted from them (not recorded which). The rearrangement links TRBV7-2 to TRBJ2-5, with 8 bases aligning to TRBD2. The origin of this receptor is a man younger than 35 who had mild COVID-19 (a few samples of this study predate the infection). Cell type and time point are not known. The CDR3 bases are TGTGCCAGCAGCGTTAGCGGGGTTGGGGAGACCCAGTACTTC. Translating it yields CASSVSGVGETQYF. The variable domain in full, with the rest retrieved from reference TRBV7-2 and TRBJ2-5, is GAGVSQSPSNKVTEKGKDVELRCDPISGHTALYWYRQSLGQGLEFLIYFQGNSAPDKSGLPSDRFSAERTGGSVSTLTIQRTQQEDSAVYLCASSVSGVGETQYFGPGTRLLVL.